A selection of T cell receptor beta chains follows, all from one sample in a study of control samples from healthy donors and cancer patients. Some clones are missing from TCRdb's copy, which holds only in-frame ones; the method was immunoSEQ multiplex PCR. Seen here are 30,000 to 40,000 clones, approximately 93% observed once, and the top ten hold about 1.5%. The sequencing input was PBMCs. Every receptor here comes from a man aged 35 to 55 with colorectal cancer. Both conserved end residues are part of each CDR3. The D gene is left open where the match is weak. Rows give clone size only sometimes, using once, few, many, or a class for an expanded clone.

d_call	v_call	j_call	clone_size	cdr3_nt	cdr3_aa
.	TRBV4-1	TRBJ1-6	few	TGCGCCAGCAGCCAAGATATGAGGAGAGATTCACCCCTCCACTTT	CASSQDMRRDSPLHF
TRBD1	TRBV2	TRBJ2-1	once	TGTGCCAGCAGTTGGGCGACAGGGGGAAATGAGCAGTTCTTC	CASSWATGGNEQFF
.	TRBV5-1	TRBJ1-4	.	TGCGCCAGCAGCTTGGGCAGGACCGGTACTAATGAAAAACTGTTTTTT	CASSLGRTGTNEKLFF
TRBD2	TRBV24-1	TRBJ2-7	.	TGTGCCACCAGTGACCCAACCCGGGGACTAGCAAACGAGCAGTACTTC	CATSDPTRGLANEQYF
TRBD2	TRBV6-2/TRBV6-3	TRBJ2-2	.	TGTGCCAGCAGTTACTCGAAGACGGGGGGGCCCGGGGAGCTGTTTTTT	CASSYSKTGGPGELFF
.	TRBV9	TRBJ2-2	.	TGTGCCAGCAGCCCTTCAGCAGGGGCACCCGGGGAGCTGTTTTTT	CASSPSAGAPGELFF
.	TRBV5-1	TRBJ1-1	.	TGCGCCAGCAGCTTGGGAGGGGTCATGAACACTGAAGCTTTCTTT	CASSLGGVMNTEAFF
.	TRBV5-6	TRBJ2-7	.	TGTGCCAGCAGCAAAACCGGGACTGGGGCCTACGAGCAGTACTTC	CASSKTGTGAYEQYF
TRBD1	TRBV12-3/TRBV12-4	TRBJ1-5	few	TGTGCCAGCAGCCTGGACAGGGGTCAGCCCCAGCATTTT	CASSLDRGQPQHF
TRBD1	TRBV4-2	TRBJ1-5	.	TGTGCCAGCAGCCAAGACGGGACAGGGGAGGACCAGCCCCAGCATTTT	CASSQDGTGEDQPQHF
.	TRBV7-3	TRBJ2-3	.	TGTGCCAGCAGCTTAAGTAGCGCTCTCACAGATACGCAGTATTTT	CASSLSSALTDTQYF
TRBD2	TRBV4-3	TRBJ2-3	.	TGCGCCAGCAGCCAAGATGTTGGCGCGGGGGGGCAGACGCAGTATTTT	CASSQDVGAGGQTQYF
.	TRBV3-1/TRBV3-2	TRBJ1-2	.	TGTGCCAGCAGCCAAGCGGGGGTCAGGTTACGGCGTGGCTACACCTTC	CASSQAGVRLRRGYTF
.	TRBV5-1	TRBJ1-2	.	TGCGCCAGCAGCTCCATCGACAGGACCCTCTCGACTAACTATGGCTACACCTTC	CASSSIDRTLSTNYGYTF
.	TRBV11-2	TRBJ2-3	.	TGTGCCAGCAGCTTAGTTATCACGCAGTATTTT	CASSLVITQYF
TRBD1	TRBV3-1/TRBV3-2	TRBJ1-2	.	TGTGCCAGCAGCCACCCGGGACAGGCGATGGGAGGCTACACCTTC	CASSHPGQAMGGYTF
TRBD2	TRBV5-6	TRBJ2-2	.	TGTGCCAGCAGCCCCAAGGGAGCGGGGGGGCCCGGGGAGCTGTTTTTT	CASSPKGAGGPGELFF
.	TRBV3-1/TRBV3-2	TRBJ2-2	.	TGTGCCAGCAGCCAAAGATCCAAGGGCGCCGGGGAGCTGTTTTTT	CASSQRSKGAGELFF
.	TRBV6-2/TRBV6-3	TRBJ2-7	.	TGTGCCAGCAGTCGAGCAGGGCGCGGGGAGCAGTACTTC	CASSRAGRGEQYF
.	TRBV5-6	TRBJ1-2	.	TGTGCCAGCAGCTTGCCGGGGGCGAAGAACTATGGCTACACCTTC	CASSLPGAKNYGYTF
.	TRBV9	TRBJ2-5	.	TGTGCCAGCAGCGCCCCTACTAGCCCTGAGACCCAGTACTTC	CASSAPTSPETQYF
TRBD1	TRBV3-1/TRBV3-2	TRBJ2-3	.	TGTGCCAGCAGCCCCGGACAGGGTGTTGGTACGCAGTATTTT	CASSPGQGVGTQYF
TRBD1	TRBV19	TRBJ1-6	.	TGTGCCAGTAGTACAGGACAGGGGGGCAATTCACCCCTCCACTTT	CASSTGQGGNSPLHF
TRBD1	TRBV28	TRBJ1-6	.	TGTGCCAGCAACGAGGACAGGGGTAATTCACCCCTCCACTTT	CASNEDRGNSPLHF
.	TRBV12-5	TRBJ2-2	.	TGTGCTAGTGGTTTGGTACCAGCCGGGGAGCTGTTTTTT	CASGLVPAGELFF
.	TRBV2	TRBJ1-2	.	TGTGCCACCAAACGGGGGGGTGGGGGCCAGGATGGCTACACCTTC	CATKRGGGGQDGYTF
.	TRBV5-1	TRBJ1-2	.	TGCGCCAGGACTTTAACCACCGGGACGGCGGTATATGGCTACACCTTC	CARTLTTGTAVYGYTF
TRBD1	TRBV5-8	TRBJ2-2	.	TGTGCCAGCAGAACAACCGGGACAGGGGCCGGGGAGCTGTTTTTT	CASRTTGTGAGELFF
.	TRBV5-1	TRBJ1-5	.	TGCGCCAGCAGCTTGGACTCCCCAGGGCAGCCCCAGCATTTT	CASSLDSPGQPQHF
.	TRBV6-5	TRBJ2-3	.	TGTGCCAGCAACTATCAAGCCACAGATACGCAGTATTTT	CASNYQATDTQYF
.	TRBV3-1/TRBV3-2	TRBJ2-1	.	TGTGCCAGCAGCCCGCGGCTAGGGGCGGTCGCCGTTTCCTACAATGAGCAGTTCTTC	CASSPRLGAVAVSYNEQFF